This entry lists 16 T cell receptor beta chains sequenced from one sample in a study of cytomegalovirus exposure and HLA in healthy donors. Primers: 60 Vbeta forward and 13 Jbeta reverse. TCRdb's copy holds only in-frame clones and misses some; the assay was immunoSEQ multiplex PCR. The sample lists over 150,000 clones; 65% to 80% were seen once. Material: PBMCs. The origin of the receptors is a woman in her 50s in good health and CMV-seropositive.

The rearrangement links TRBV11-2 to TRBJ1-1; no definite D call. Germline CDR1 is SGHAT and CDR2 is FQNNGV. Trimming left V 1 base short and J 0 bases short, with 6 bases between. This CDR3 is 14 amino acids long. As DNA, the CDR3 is TGTGCCAGCAGCTTAGTCCAGGTGAACACTGAAGCTTTCTTT. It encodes CASSLVQVNTEAFF.

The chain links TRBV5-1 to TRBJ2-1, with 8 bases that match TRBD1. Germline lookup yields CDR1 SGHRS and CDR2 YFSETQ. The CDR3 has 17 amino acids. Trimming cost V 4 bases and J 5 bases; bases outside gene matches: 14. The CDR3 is CASSKYQRQGADNEQFF. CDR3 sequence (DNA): TGCGCCAGCAGCAAATATCAAAGGCAGGGGGCAGACAATGAGCAGTTCTTC.

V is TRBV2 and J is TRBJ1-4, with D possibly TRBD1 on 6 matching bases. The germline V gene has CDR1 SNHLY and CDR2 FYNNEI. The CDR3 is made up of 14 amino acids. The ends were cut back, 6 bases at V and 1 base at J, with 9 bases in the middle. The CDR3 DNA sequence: TGTGCCAGCAGGCAGGGGCTAACTAATGAAAAACTGTTTTTT. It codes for CASRQGLTNEKLFF. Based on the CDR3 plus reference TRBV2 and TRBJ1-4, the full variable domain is EPEVTQTPSHQVTQMGQEVILRCVPISNHLYFYWYRQILGQKVEFLVSFYNNEISEKSEIFDDQFSVERPDGSNFTLKIRSTKLEDSAMYFCASRQGLTNEKLFFGSGTQLSVL.

The CDR3 coding sequence is TGTGCCTGGAGACCCGGCGGGGGGGCGCACGGCTACACCTTC. This encodes CAWRPGGGAHGYTF. The V and J genes are TRBV30 and TRBJ1-2; a weak D match, TRBD1 (6 bases). The CDR3 is made up of 14 amino acids. V gave up 3 bases and J gave up 8 bases, with 19 bases separating them. CDR1 and CDR2 from the germline V gene are GTSNPN and SVGIG (reference sequence).

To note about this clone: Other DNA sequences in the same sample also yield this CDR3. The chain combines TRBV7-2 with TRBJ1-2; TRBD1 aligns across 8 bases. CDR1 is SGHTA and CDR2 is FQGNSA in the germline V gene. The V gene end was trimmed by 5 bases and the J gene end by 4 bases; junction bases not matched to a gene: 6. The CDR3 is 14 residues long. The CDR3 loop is CASSPGTGPYGYTF. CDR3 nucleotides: TGTGCCAGCAGCCCTGGGACAGGCCCCTATGGCTACACCTTC.

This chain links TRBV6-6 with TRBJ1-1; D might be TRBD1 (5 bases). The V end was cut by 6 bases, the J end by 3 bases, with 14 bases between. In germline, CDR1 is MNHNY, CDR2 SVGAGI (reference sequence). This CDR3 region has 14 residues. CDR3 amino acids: CASSQTVLDTEAFF. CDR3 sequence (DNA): TGTGCCAGCAGCCAGACAGTCCTAGACACTGAAGCTTTCTTT.

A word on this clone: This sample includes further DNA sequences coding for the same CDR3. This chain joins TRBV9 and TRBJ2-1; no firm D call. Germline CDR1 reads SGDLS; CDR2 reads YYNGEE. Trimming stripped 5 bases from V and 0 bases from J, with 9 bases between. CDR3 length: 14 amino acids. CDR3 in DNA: TGTGCCAGCAGGCCTTTGAGCTCCTACAATGAGCAGTTCTTC. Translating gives CASRPLSSYNEQFF.

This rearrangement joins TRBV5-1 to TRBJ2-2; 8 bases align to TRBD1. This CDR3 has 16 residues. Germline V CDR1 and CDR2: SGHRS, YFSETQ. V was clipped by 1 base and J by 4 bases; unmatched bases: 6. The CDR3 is CASSLRQGAPTGELFF. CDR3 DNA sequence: TGCGCCAGCAGCTTGCGGCAGGGGGCGCCCACCGGGGAGCTGTTTTTT.

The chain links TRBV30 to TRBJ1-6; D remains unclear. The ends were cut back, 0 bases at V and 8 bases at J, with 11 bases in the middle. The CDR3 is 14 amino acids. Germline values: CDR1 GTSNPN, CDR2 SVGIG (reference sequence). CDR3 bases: TGTGCCTGGAGTGTACTGGGAGGTGATTCACCCCTCCACTTT. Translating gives CAWSVLGGDSPLHF.

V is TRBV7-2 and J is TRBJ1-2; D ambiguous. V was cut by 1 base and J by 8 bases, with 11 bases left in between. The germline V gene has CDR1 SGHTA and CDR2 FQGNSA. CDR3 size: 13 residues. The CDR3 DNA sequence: TGTGCCAGCAGCTTAGAGGGCAGGAGGGGCTACACCTTC. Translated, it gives CASSLEGRRGYTF.

The DNA of the CDR3 is TGTGCCATCAATCGACAGGGAAGTGGAAACACCATATATTTT. Amino acid sequence: CAINRQGSGNTIYF. V is TRBV28 and J is TRBJ2-2; 7 bases match TRBD1. With the DNA end fitting TRBJ1-3 better, the J assignment may be wrong. The CDR3 runs 14 residues. CDR1 MDHEN and CDR2 SYDVKM come from the germline V gene.

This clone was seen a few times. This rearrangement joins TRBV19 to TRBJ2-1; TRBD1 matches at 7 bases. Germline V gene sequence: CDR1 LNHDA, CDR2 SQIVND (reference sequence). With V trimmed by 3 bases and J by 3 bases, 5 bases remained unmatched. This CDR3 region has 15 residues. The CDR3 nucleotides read TGTGCCAGTAGTATTTACCGGACAGGCTACAATGAGCAGTTCTTC. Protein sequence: CASSIYRTGYNEQFF.

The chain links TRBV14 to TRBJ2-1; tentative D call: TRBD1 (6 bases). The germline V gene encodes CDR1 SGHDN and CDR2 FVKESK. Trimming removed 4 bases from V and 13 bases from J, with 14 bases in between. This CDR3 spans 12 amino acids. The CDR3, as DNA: TGTGCCAGCAGCCCGCCGGGACAAACACAGTTCTTC. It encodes CASSPPGQTQFF.

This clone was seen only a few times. The CDR3 DNA is TGCGCCAGCAGCCAAACCTTTGGGACTAGCGGGGGCACCTACGAGCAGTACTTC. It codes for CASSQTFGTSGGTYEQYF. The V gene is TRBV4-3, the J gene TRBJ2-7, with 14 bases that match TRBD2. CDR3 length: 18 amino acids. The V gene's germline CDR1 is LGHNA and CDR2 YSLEER. Trimming cost V 2 bases and J 2 bases; bases outside gene matches: 8.

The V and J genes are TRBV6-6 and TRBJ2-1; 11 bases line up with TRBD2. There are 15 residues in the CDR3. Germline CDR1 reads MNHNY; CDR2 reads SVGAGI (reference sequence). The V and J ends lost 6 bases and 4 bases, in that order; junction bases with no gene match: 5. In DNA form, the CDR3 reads TGTGCCAGCAGCCTAGCGGGAGGAGGGTACAATGAGCAGTTCTTC. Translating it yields CASSLAGGGYNEQFF.

The CDR3 reads CASSLRGEGNEQFF. CDR3 DNA sequence: TGTGCCAGCAGCCTGCGGGGAGAGGGCAATGAGCAGTTCTTC. This chain uses TRBV14 with TRBJ2-1, with D possibly matching TRBD2 (6 bases). The CDR3 totals 14 residues. V was cut by 4 bases and J by 6 bases, with 13 bases left in between. Germline V gene sequence: CDR1 SGHDN, CDR2 FVKESK.